Shown below are 5 T cell receptor beta chains from a single sample sequenced in a study of CD8+ T cells in alopecia areata. Treatment denoted: oral pan-JAK inhibitor, 5-10 mg twice daily. Isolated RNA was reverse transcribed into cDNA used as the sequencing template. Sequenced by immunoSEQ multiplex PCR; TCRdb stores in-frame clones only, minus some. The repertoire includes 85,000 to 110,000 clones, 80% to 90% of them detected once, and approximately 12% sits in the top ten. The input for sequencing was CD8+ T cells sorted from blood, taken at approximately week 34, from a patient treated with tofacitinib. These receptors were taken from a human donor with alopecia areata.

The V gene is TRBV7-2, the J gene TRBJ2-1, with D possibly matching TRBD1 (5 bases). The CDR3 runs to 13 residues. Germline assignment: CDR1 SGHTA and CDR2 FQGNSA. V was shortened by 1 base and J by 10 bases, with 11 bases between the two germline ends. The CDR3 DNA follows: TGTGCCAGCAGCTTAGGCCAGGGCTGGGAGCAGTTCTTC. It translates to CASSLGQGWEQFF.

The chain recombines TRBV11-2 with TRBJ2-7, with unresolved D. The CDR3 has 13 residues. Trimming pared 1 base from V and 6 bases from J, leaving 10 bases between. CDR1 is SGHAT and CDR2 is FQNNGV in the germline V gene. CDR3 protein: CASSLATRVEQYF. CDR3 sequence (DNA): TGTGCCAGCAGCTTAGCTACACGGGTCGAGCAGTACTTC.

The chain employs TRBV10-2 and TRBJ2-7; possible D gene TRBD1, 7 bases. V lost 2 bases and J 2 bases, leaving 13 bases between the germline ends. The germline V gene encodes CDR1 WSHSY and CDR2 SAAADI. CDR3 size: 15 residues. DNA of the CDR3: TGCGCCAGCAGTGAGAGGCCAGGGGGGACCTACGAGCAGTACTTC. Amino acid sequence: CASSERPGGTYEQYF.

V gene TRBV7-8 combines with J gene TRBJ2-5; D remains unclear. The germline V gene encodes CDR1 SGHVS and CDR2 FQNEAQ. V lost 5 bases and J lost 0, with 10 bases in between. The CDR3 is 14 amino acids. DNA of the CDR3: TGTGCCAGCAGCGGTAGGACCGACCAAGAGACCCAGTACTTC. It translates to CASSGRTDQETQYF. Together with reference TRBV7-8 and TRBJ2-5, the CDR3 gives the full variable domain: GAGVSQSPRYKVAKRGQDVALRCDPISGHVSLFWYQQALGQGPEFLTYFQNEAQLDKSGLPSDRFFAERPEGSVSTLKIQRTQQEDSAVYLCASSGRTDQETQYFGPGTRLLVL.

The chain is built from TRBV6-5 and TRBJ2-2; D may be TRBD2 (6 bases). The CDR3 is 14 amino acids. Germline V gives CDR1 MNHEY, CDR2 SVGAGI. With 5 bases removed from V and 3 bases from J, the gap between germline ends came to 10 bases. The CDR3 loop reads CASSLAGYTGELFF. The CDR3 DNA is TGTGCCAGCAGTCTGGCGGGATACACCGGGGAGCTGTTTTTT.